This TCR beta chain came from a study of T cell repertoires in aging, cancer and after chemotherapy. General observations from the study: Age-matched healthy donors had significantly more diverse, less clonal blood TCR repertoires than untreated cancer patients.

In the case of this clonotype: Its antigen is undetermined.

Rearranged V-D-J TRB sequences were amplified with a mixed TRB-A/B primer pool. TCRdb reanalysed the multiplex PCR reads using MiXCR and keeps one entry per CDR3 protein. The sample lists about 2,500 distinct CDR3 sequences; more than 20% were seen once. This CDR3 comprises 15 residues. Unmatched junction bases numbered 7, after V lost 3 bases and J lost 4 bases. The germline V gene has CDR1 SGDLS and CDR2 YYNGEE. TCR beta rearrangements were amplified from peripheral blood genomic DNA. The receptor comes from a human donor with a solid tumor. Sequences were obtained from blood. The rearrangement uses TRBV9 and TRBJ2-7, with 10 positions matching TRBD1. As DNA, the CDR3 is TGTGCCAGCAGCGCTGGGACAGGGGTTACTTACGAGCAGTACTTC. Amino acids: CASSAGTGVTYEQYF.